This is a list of T cell receptor beta chains from one sample in a study of CD8 T cells in Susac syndrome. Each CDR3 protein is one row after TCRdb ran MiXCR on the immunoSEQ multiplex PCR reads. The table shows 170,000 or so distinct CDR3 sequences, with approximately 94% occurring only once. Source material: CD4+ T cells from PBMCs. These TCRs come from a human donor with multiple sclerosis. Both conserved end residues are part of each CDR3. Each record gives: CDR3 length, V gene, clone size, J gene, D gene, CDR3 protein, CDR3 DNA. The D gene is left open where the match is weak. A row's size may be missing; if present it is once, few, many or a size class.

14	TRBV6-6	NA	TRBJ1-1	TRBD1	CASSYTGGNTEAFF	TGTGCCAGCAGTTACACAGGGGGGAACACTGAAGCTTTCTTT
13	TRBV2	NA	TRBJ1-2	NA	CASVGPFGYGYTF	TGTGCCAGCGTGGGGCCTTTTGGCTATGGCTACACCTTC
13	TRBV20-1	once	TRBJ2-5	TRBD2	CSARGLAEETQYF	TGCAGTGCTAGGGGACTAGCGGAAGAGACCCAGTACTTC
13	TRBV9	NA	TRBJ1-1	NA	CASSVGQYTEAFF	TGTGCCAGCAGCGTAGGGCAATACACTGAAGCTTTCTTT
16	TRBV4-3	once	TRBJ2-2	NA	CASSQEGHANTGELFF	TGCGCCAGCAGCCAAGAGGGACACGCGAACACCGGGGAGCTGTTTTTT
14	TRBV19	NA	TRBJ2-2	NA	CASIGGAGTGELFF	TGTGCCAGTATAGGGGGGGCCGGGACCGGGGAGCTGTTTTTT
15	TRBV28	NA	TRBJ1-5	NA	CASRRKGVDRQPQHF	TGTGCCAGCCGGCGCAAGGGAGTGGATAGGCAGCCCCAGCATTTT
13	TRBV7-9	NA	TRBJ2-4	NA	CASSLGLGNIQYF	TGTGCCAGCAGCTTAGGTTTAGGGAACATTCAGTACTTC
11	TRBV29-1	NA	TRBJ2-5	NA	CSSGSQETQYF	TGCAGTTCCGGGTCCCAAGAGACCCAGTACTTC
17	TRBV18	NA	TRBJ2-7	NA	CASSRYDTGLSSDEQYF	TGTGCCAGCTCACGATATGACACGGGACTTTCCTCCGACGAGCAGTACTTC
12	TRBV29-1	NA	TRBJ2-5	TRBD1	CSVGTGQDTQYF	TGCAGCGTTGGGACAGGCCAAGATACCCAGTACTTC
14	TRBV6-7	NA	TRBJ2-6	NA	CARQGGAGANVLTF	TGTGCCAGACAAGGGGGAGCCGGGGCCAACGTCCTGACTTTC
14	TRBV9	NA	TRBJ2-4	NA	CASSSPDPEGIQYF	TGTGCCAGCAGCTCCCCCGACCCCGAGGGCATTCAGTACTTC
16	TRBV6-2/TRBV6-3	NA	TRBJ2-5	TRBD2	CASSDPGTTSLETQYF	TGTGCCAGCAGTGATCCCGGGACTACCTCCCTTGAGACCCAGTACTTC
16	TRBV6-2/TRBV6-3	NA	TRBJ1-5	TRBD1	CASSYGQGYSNQPQHF	TGTGCCAGCAGTTACGGACAGGGGTATAGCAATCAGCCCCAGCATTTT
13	TRBV2	NA	TRBJ1-2	TRBD1	CASTPGQGPGYTF	TGTGCCAGCACACCGGGACAGGGGCCCGGCTACACCTTC
13	TRBV20-1	NA	TRBJ2-7	NA	CSASEILHTREYF	TGCAGTGCTAGTGAAATTCTTCATACCCGAGAGTACTTC
13	TRBV2	NA	TRBJ2-1	NA	CASSVRGFGEQFF	TGTGCCAGCAGTGTTCGGGGGTTTGGTGAGCAGTTCTTC
15	TRBV12-3/TRBV12-4	NA	TRBJ2-5	NA	CASSSGRPLDGTQYF	TGTGCCAGCAGTTCAGGACGGCCCCTAGACGGGACCCAGTACTTC
15	TRBV30	NA	TRBJ1-3	NA	CAWGRGTVGGNTIYF	TGTGCCTGGGGCCGCGGGACGGTGGGAGGAAACACCATATATTTT
14	TRBV5-1	NA	TRBJ2-2	NA	CASSRRGGTGELFF	TGCGCCAGCAGCCGTCGGGGCGGAACCGGGGAGCTGTTTTTT
15	TRBV29-1	few	TRBJ2-5	TRBD1	CSVTRTGGIQETQYF	TGCAGCGTTACCAGGACAGGGGGCATCCAAGAGACCCAGTACTTC
17	TRBV20-1	NA	TRBJ2-7	NA	CSARDRGGGTLTYEQYF	TGCAGTGCTAGAGATCGAGGTGGGGGGACTTTAACCTACGAGCAGTACTTC
13	TRBV9	NA	TRBJ1-6	NA	CASTRDGNSPLHF	TGTGCCAGCACTCGGGACGGTAATTCACCCCTCCACTTT
12	TRBV12-3/TRBV12-4	NA	TRBJ2-7	NA	CASSWVQYEQYF	TGTGCCAGCAGTTGGGTCCAGTACGAGCAGTACTTC
15	TRBV12-3/TRBV12-4	NA	TRBJ2-7	NA	CASSFSAQGSYEQYF	TGTGCCAGCAGTTTTTCGGCACAGGGCAGCTACGAGCAGTACTTC
15	TRBV4-1	once	TRBJ2-4	NA	CASITSSGAKNIQYF	TGCGCCAGCATCACCTCAAGCGGAGCCAAAAACATTCAGTACTTC
13	TRBV11-2	NA	TRBJ1-1	NA	CASSLGGGRAAFF	TGTGCCAGCAGCTTAGGTGGCGGACGGGCAGCTTTCTTT
13	TRBV20-1	once	TRBJ1-2	NA	CSAPGQGHYGYTF	TGCAGTGCCCCAGGGCAGGGGCACTATGGCTACACCTTC
14	TRBV18	once	TRBJ2-7	TRBD2	CASSPSRTSYEQYF	TGTGCCAGCTCACCTTCTCGGACTAGCTACGAGCAGTACTTC
14	TRBV6-6	once	TRBJ1-2	NA	CASSYGQPNYGYTF	TGTGCCAGCAGTTATGGTCAGCCTAACTATGGCTACACCTTC
13	TRBV19	NA	TRBJ2-7	NA	CASSRSGVYEQYF	TGTGCCAGTAGTAGGAGTGGGGTCTACGAGCAGTACTTC
14	TRBV6-2/TRBV6-3	NA	TRBJ1-1	NA	CASNKRAMNTEAFF	TGTGCCAGCAACAAAAGGGCGATGAACACTGAAGCTTTCTTT
15	TRBV20-1	NA	TRBJ2-7	NA	CSARGERTYDYEQYF	TGCAGTGCTAGAGGGGAGAGGACATACGACTACGAGCAGTACTTC
12	TRBV2	NA	TRBJ2-7	TRBD1	CATGQGTYEQYF	TGTGCCACTGGACAGGGGACCTACGAGCAGTACTTC
14	TRBV5-4	NA	TRBJ1-4	NA	CASSLSQTNEKLFF	TGTGCCAGCAGCTTGTCACAGACTAATGAAAAACTGTTTTTT
14	TRBV2	NA	TRBJ2-3	NA	CASSEDGVVDTQYF	TGTGCCAGCAGTGAAGACGGAGTGGTAGATACGCAGTATTTT
14	TRBV3-1	NA	TRBJ1-2	NA	CASSQEEVNYGHTF	TGTGCCAGCAGCCAAGAGGAGGTTAACTATGGCCACACCTTC
12	TRBV28	NA	TRBJ1-2	NA	CASSPGAYGYTF	TGTGCCAGCAGTCCGGGAGCCTATGGCTACACCTTC
13	TRBV5-6	NA	TRBJ1-2	NA	CASSPTERYGYTF	TGTGCCAGCAGCCCGACTGAGAGATATGGCTACACCTTC
14	TRBV2	NA	TRBJ2-2	NA	CASSRTSNTGELFF	TGTGCCAGCTCGCGGACATCGAACACCGGGGAGCTGTTTTTT
12	TRBV28	NA	TRBJ2-7	TRBD2	CAIEAGGDEQYF	TGTGCCATTGAAGCGGGGGGGGACGAGCAGTACTTC
13	TRBV12-3/TRBV12-4	NA	TRBJ2-7	NA	CASTKGGVYEQYF	TGTGCCAGCACCAAGGGCGGAGTCTACGAGCAGTACTTC
13	TRBV7-2	NA	TRBJ1-5	NA	CASSTGLRQPQHF	TGTGCCAGCAGCACGGGACTTCGGCAGCCCCAGCATTTT
12	TRBV19	NA	TRBJ1-2	NA	CASRETRDGYTF	TGTGCCAGTAGGGAGACAAGGGATGGCTACACCTTC
12	TRBV5-1	NA	TRBJ1-1	NA	CASGSQNTEAFF	TGCGCCAGCGGCAGTCAGAACACTGAAGCTTTCTTT
17	TRBV7-9	NA	TRBJ1-4	TRBD1	CASSSGTGLLGDEKLFF	TGTGCCAGCAGCTCCGGGACAGGGTTGCTTGGTGATGAAAAACTGTTTTTT
14	TRBV28	NA	TRBJ1-1	NA	CASRAGVMNTEAFF	TGTGCCTCCAGGGCAGGAGTGATGAACACTGAAGCTTTCTTT
14	TRBV4-2	NA	TRBJ1-6	NA	CASRDQAFNSPLHF	TGTGCCAGCAGAGATCAAGCTTTTAATTCACCCCTCCACTTT
16	TRBV2	NA	TRBJ2-3	NA	CASSDLSLGSTDTQYF	TGTGCCAGCAGTGATTTGTCTCTAGGGAGCACAGATACGCAGTATTTT
15	TRBV28	once	TRBJ1-1	NA	CASSLFGGVGTEAFF	TGTGCCAGCAGTTTATTCGGAGGGGTAGGCACTGAAGCTTTCTTT
15	TRBV28	NA	TRBJ2-7	TRBD2	CASSSGGGLPYEQYF	TGTGCCAGCAGTTCTGGGGGGGGACTCCCCTACGAGCAGTACTTC
14	TRBV19	NA	TRBJ2-1	NA	CASKKDWGNNEQFF	TGTGCCAGTAAAAAGGATTGGGGAAACAATGAGCAGTTCTTC
15	TRBV20-1	NA	TRBJ2-5	NA	CSARDPGTLQETQYF	TGCAGTGCTAGGGACCCCGGGACACTACAAGAGACCCAGTACTTC
17	TRBV7-2	NA	TRBJ1-2	NA	CASSLAVPGLTPGGYTF	TGTGCCAGCAGCTTAGCAGTTCCGGGCCTAACCCCCGGCGGCTACACCTTC